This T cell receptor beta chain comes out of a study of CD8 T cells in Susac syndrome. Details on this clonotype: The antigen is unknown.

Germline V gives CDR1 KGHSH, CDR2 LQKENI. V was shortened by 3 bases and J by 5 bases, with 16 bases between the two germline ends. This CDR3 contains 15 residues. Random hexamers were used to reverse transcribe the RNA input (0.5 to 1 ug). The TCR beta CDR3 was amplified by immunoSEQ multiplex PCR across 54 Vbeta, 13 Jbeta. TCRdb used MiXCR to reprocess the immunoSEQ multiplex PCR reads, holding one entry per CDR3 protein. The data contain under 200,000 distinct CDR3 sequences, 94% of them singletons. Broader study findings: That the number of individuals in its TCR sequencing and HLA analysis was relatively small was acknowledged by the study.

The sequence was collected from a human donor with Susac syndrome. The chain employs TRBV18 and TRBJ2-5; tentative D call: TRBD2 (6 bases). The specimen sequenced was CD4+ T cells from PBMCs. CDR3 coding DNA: TGTGCCAGCTCACCCCAGGGTGGCGGGACGGAGACCCAGTACTTC. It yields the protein CASSPQGGGTETQYF.